Described below is a single T cell receptor beta chain sequence and its context. The antigen it binds to is not known. Base qualities were left out, and no much larger clone turns up one base away. This record belongs to a study of PD-L1 blockade in urothelial cancer (dated by TCRdb to about 2017). A note on the overall study: Therapy was started around 2014 for all patients, and atezolizumab 1,200 mg was administered intravenously every 3 weeks. Patients had an ECOG performance status of 0 or 1 and had received between 0 and 3 prior chemotherapy regimens. Durable clinical benefit was achieved by nine patients and was not achieved by 20 patients. In the same patients who had TCR sequencing, pretreatment tumors also underwent whole exome sequencing and RNA sequencing. The study, an exploratory multi-omic analysis, examined somatic, immune and clinical correlates of response to PD-L1 blockade with atezolizumab in urothelial cancer. Pretreatment tumor samples and matched peripheral blood, collected serially before and after atezolizumab treatment, underwent TCR sequencing. About 85% of the 29 patients were males with bladder-origin urothelial cancer, and about 65% of the roughly 30 reported a prior smoking history. Blood samples yielded a median of around 150,000 T cells and around 80,000 unique TCRs, with median clonality approximately 0.08. Around 29 patients had pretreatment blood TCR-seq, about 25 had at least one posttreatment blood collection, and about 25 had tumor TCR-seq. Blood samples were analyzed at 3 weeks after treatment start (second dose) and at 6 weeks after treatment start. Progression-free survival longer than 6 months counted as durable clinical benefit, and TCR features were additionally tested against both progression-free and overall survival.

General conclusions and limits of the study: Because of the small sample size (n of about 30) and the many exploratory analyses performed, the results are intended to be regarded as hypothesis-generating. Improved progression-free and overall survival was associated with having pretreatment peripheral blood TCR clonality below the median. Among patients with durable benefit, tumor-associated TCR clones showed greater expansion in peripheral blood 3 weeks after treatment started (n = 22, p = 0.022).

CDR1 ENHRY and CDR2 SYGVKD are derived from the germline V gene. Including cysteine and phenylalanine, the CDR3 has 14 amino acids. Only the CDR3 DNA is retained, 42 bases long and in frame from the first base. The V and J ends are trimmed by 0 bases and 10 bases, leaving 13 bases between them. Synthetic TCR analog templates were spiked into each PCR to estimate absolute template abundance from read counts. Using the immunoSEQ assay, TCRbeta CDR3 regions were amplified from genomic DNA with bias-controlled V and J gene primers. Sequencing of rearranged TCRbeta segments was performed at approximately 20X coverage. The authors processed their data as follows. Sequencing errors were corrected by clustering, and CDR3s were annotated against IMGT so that V, D and J genes could be assigned. Out-of-frame and stop-codon sequences were excluded, and only productive TCRbeta rearrangements were used in downstream analyses. Clonality was calculated as one minus the Shannon entropy normalized by the log of the number of unique productive sequences. Clones differing between time points or between blood and tumor were identified using Fisher's exact test with Benjamini-Hochberg correction, with an adjusted p below 0.01 applied as the threshold. The clones in this table, taken by TCRdb from immuneACCESS, are in-frame only. Not every clone is retained; where verified, under half of the shortfall comes from an unresolved V gene, and the cause of the rest is unknown. From that table come the V and J calls and clone size; the DNA was used to work out D and trimming. The sample yields about 19,000 clones; under 85% were counted once. In total, the top ten clones hold approximately 1.6% of the sample.

The sample's time point label, in plain terms: peripheral blood 6 weeks after treatment start. The cohort included 29 patients with locally advanced or metastatic urothelial carcinoma who were treated at Memorial Sloan Kettering on a trial protocol. Peripheral blood mononuclear cells were collected pretreatment and during treatment, at between 1 and 8 total time points per patient. The Qiagen DNeasy Blood extraction kit was used to purify genomic DNA from total PBMCs and tumor samples. PBMCs were collected pretreatment and during treatment and were isolated and stored as previously described. The sample here was PBMCs, taken around atezolizumab (anti-PD-L1) treatment. This clonotype was sampled from a man in his fifties or sixties with urothelial cancer. Recombination joined TRBV10-3 with TRBJ2-1; the D gene is perhaps TRBD2, on 6 matching bases. The CDR3 region has the sequence CAISESGGSREQFF. The DNA sequence is TGTGCCATCAGTGAGTCTGGAGGGAGCCGCGAGCAGTTCTTC.